This T cell receptor beta chain was sequenced during a study of cytomegalovirus exposure and HLA in healthy donors. Overall study: Early release data held roughly 90 million unique TCRs from HLA-typed donors. The study, taken as a whole, reports: Among immune exposure information, only CMV serostatus was available.

Points on this clone: Its antigen is not identified.

The PCR had 60 Vbeta and 13 Jbeta primers. Only in-frame clones appear in the TCRdb table, and some are missing; sequencing was by immunoSEQ multiplex PCR. The top ten clones hold 0.3% to 0.35% of a sample with roughly 250,000 clones, over 70% of them seen once. This CDR3 comprises 13 residues. The V and J ends lost 2 bases and 2 bases respectively, with 6 bases between them. Germline V gene data show CDR1 as MNHEY and CDR2 as SVGAGI. This TCR was sampled from a girl aged 2 to 10 in good health and CMV-seronegative. Input material: PBMCs. The V gene is TRBV6-5, the J gene TRBJ1-2; D call uncertain. The CDR3 is CASSYGLNYGYTF. CDR3 bases: TGTGCCAGCAGTTACGGGCTCAACTATGGCTACACCTTC.